These 8 T cell receptor beta chains originate from one sample sequenced in a study of cytomegalovirus exposure and HLA in healthy donors. PCR amplification relied on 60 Vbeta primers (plus 13 Jbeta primers). Method: immunoSEQ multiplex PCR; TCRdb's copy keeps in-frame clones and lacks some. This sample has roughly 63,000 clones; roughly 70% occur once, and the top ten carry 20% to 30%. Sequencing was performed on PBMCs. The receptor set was obtained from a man aged 45 to 65 in good health and CMV-seropositive.

This clone was counted between two and nine times. This chain joins TRBV7-6 and TRBJ2-5; 13 bases align to TRBD2. The CDR3 runs to 17 residues. Germline V lookup: CDR1 SGHVS, CDR2 FNYEAQ. Losses at the gene ends were 5 bases for V and 11 bases for J; bases not matched to a gene: 17. The chain's CDR3 is CASSPGGGLAGVGEQYF. The CDR3, as DNA: TGTGCCAGCAGCCCAGGGGGAGGACTAGCGGGAGTGGGGGAGCAGTACTTC.

This clone showed up many times. V is TRBV5-1 and J is TRBJ1-6; 10 nucleotides agree with TRBD1. With 2 bases clipped from V and 9 bases from J, the junction kept 8 bases outside the gene matches. CDR3 length equals 16 residues. Germline V lookup: CDR1 SGHRS, CDR2 YFSETQ. CDR3 nucleotide sequence: TGCGCCAGCAGCTTTGACCGGGACAGGGGATTTTCACCCCTCCACTTT. This encodes CASSFDRDRGFSPLHF. Drawing the rest from reference TRBV5-1 and TRBJ1-6, the complete variable domain is KAGVTQTPRYLIKTRGQQVTLSCSPISGHRSVSWYQQTPGQGLQFLFEYFSETQRNKGNFPGRFSGRQFSNSRSEMNVSTLELGDSALYLCASSFDRDRGFSPLHFGNGTRLTVT.

CDR3 amino acids: CASSIDGRLYEQYF. CDR3 nucleotides: TGTGCCAGTAGTATAGACGGGAGGCTCTACGAGCAGTACTTC. The V call is TRBV19, the J call TRBJ2-7; TRBD2 agrees at 7 bases. With V trimmed by 0 bases and J by 3 bases, 2 bases remained unmatched. In germline, CDR1 is LNHDA, CDR2 SQIVND (reference sequence). The CDR3 length is 14 residues.

The chain has TRBV5-8 and TRBJ2-1, with 7 bases lining up with TRBD2. The length of the CDR3 is 11 residues. Germline V gene sequence: CDR1 SGHTS, CDR2 YDEGEE. The V and J ends lost 2 bases and 12 bases, in that order; junction bases with no gene match: 2. CDR3 bases: TGTGCCAGCAGCTTACTAGCGTTGCAGTTCTTC. Residues: CASSLLALQFF.

The chain is built from TRBV20-1 and TRBJ2-7; TRBD2 aligns across 7 bases. Germline V CDR1 and CDR2: DFQATT, SNEGSKA (reference sequence). V lost 6 bases to trimming and J lost 7 bases; unmatched junction nucleotides: 6. The CDR3 covers 11 residues. The CDR3 bases are TGCAGTGCGAGACAAGCGGGGGAGCAGTACTTC. Amino acids: CSARQAGEQYF.

The J gene is TRBJ2-2, the V gene TRBV7-2; D might be TRBD2 (7 bases). Germline CDR1 reads SGHTA; CDR2 reads FQGNSA. The CDR3 runs to 15 residues. V lost 5 bases to trimming and J lost 5 bases, with 15 bases between them. CDR3 in DNA: TGTGCCAGCAGCCCAATGGGGGGGCAAACCGGGGAGCTGTTTTTT. This encodes CASSPMGGQTGELFF.

The sample holds one count of this clone. Here the CDR3 reads CASSPRGPLHGYTF. The CDR3 DNA reads TGTGCCAGCAGTCCGAGGGGGCCACTTCATGGCTACACCTTC. This rearrangement joins TRBV27 to TRBJ1-2; 7 bases align to TRBD1. The germline V gene encodes CDR1 MNHEY and CDR2 SMNVEV (reference sequence). V was clipped by 5 bases and J by 6 bases; unmatched bases: 9. The CDR3 totals 14 residues.

V and J are TRBV7-6 and TRBJ1-5; unclear D gene. CDR1 and CDR2 (germline): SGHVS, FNYEAQ. Trimming removed 2 bases at V and 8 bases at J, with 10 bases between. CDR3 length: 13 amino acids. The CDR3 region is CASSLTPSEPQHF. CDR3 DNA: TGTGCCAGCAGCTTAACCCCCAGTGAGCCCCAGCATTTT.